Detailed here is one T cell receptor beta chain. Its specific antigen is unknown. No base qualities exist here, and no much larger clone lies one base off it. This record comes from a study of T cells in Graves' hyperthyroidism and ophthalmopathy (dated by TCRdb to the late 2010s). In terms of the full investigation: Peripheral blood was sampled at the time of initial diagnosis, prior to any treatment. To identify distinguishing TCR V-J signatures, a discovery cohort of about 95 patients was used, comprising 43 with Graves' ophthalmopathy and roughly 60 with stable Graves' hyperthyroidism. Prospective prediction of ophthalmopathy was tested in an independent validation cohort consisting of roughly 20 hyperthyroidism patients and some 17 patients who later progressed to ophthalmopathy. The roughly 100 discovery patients were randomly divided into training and test sets at a 7:3 ratio. In roughly six Graves' hyperthyroidism patients, the study also compared T-cell repertoires from thyroid tissue with T-cell repertoires from blood. After blood sampling, hyperthyroidism patients were treated with methimazole at a starting dose of 30 mg daily, and ophthalmopathy patients were treated with high-dose intravenous methylprednisolone. The paper reports TCR Vbeta CDR3 sequencing of approximately 140 peripheral blood samples: some 44 ophthalmopathy, under 80 hyperthyroidism and around 17 progressor patients. What the work shows at the level of the full study, not this receptor alone: During validation, the model predicted progression to ophthalmopathy a median of around 6 months ahead of onset, with around 65% sensitivity and around 73% specificity. Blood samples also contained most of the expanded thyroid clonotypes (frequency above 0.001), which suggests that blood repertoires may reflect thyroid immune responses. Sample size was not statistically predetermined, and investigators were not blinded to group allocation. A 13 V-J signature model separated ophthalmopathy from stable hyperthyroidism, with around 90% sensitivity and 81% to 82% specificity in cross-validation and 80%/75% in testing.

In the ophthalmopathy patients, disease was moderately to severely active, with a Clinical Activity Score of 3 or more, a NOSPECS grade of 4 or more, and a duration of less than 3 months. Exclusion was applied to patients with uncontrolled infections, other autoimmune diseases, pregnancy or lactation. Diagnoses were based on clinical symptoms, serum thyroxine and TRAb, thyroid ultrasound and orbital computed tomography. PBMCs were separated from under 11 ml of fresh peripheral blood using Ficoll-Paque density gradient centrifugation. Total RNA was extracted with Trizol reagent, and quality was checked on an Agilent 2100 Bioanalyzer. Reading from cysteine to phenylalanine, the CDR3 counts 13 amino acids. Just the 39-base CDR3 DNA is kept, in frame starting at base 1. The germline V gene (reference sequence) supplies CDR1 MNHEY and CDR2 SMNVEV. V is clipped by 2 bases and J by 0 bases, and the sequence between their germline boundaries is 4 bases long.

Amplification of TCR beta CDR3 regions was carried out from RNA transcripts. The TCR CDR3 was subjected to a first round of RT-PCR using the HTBI primer set and the Qiagen OneStep RT-PCR kit. Libraries were constructed in a second round of multiplex PCR, after which size selection and purification were performed. Paired-end sequencing of the libraries was performed with 100 bp reads on an Illumina HiSeq2000. In the authors' own workflow: Raw data were processed with SOAPnuke, discarding reads with adapters, uncalled bases, mean Phred below 15, or no exact constant-primer or identifier match. COPE v1.2.5 was used to merge the high-quality paired reads, and each unique nucleotide sequence was defined as a clonotype. Clonotypes were aligned to IMGT TRBV, TRBD and TRBJ reference segments using MiTCR v1.1. The analysis included only V-J combinations with a frequency above 0.0001, which together covered 98% to 99.2% of the repertoires. The TCS score was defined as the ratio of F50 (clonal expansion) to E x V (chaos), calculated using BLOSUM62-based TCRdist between CDR3 peptides within each V-J. Welch's t-statistics and random forest reduced some 510 V-J features to about 13, which were used in a naive Bayes classifier (R e1071). The public sequencing data were trimmed at Q25 with fastp and processed into clonotypes with MiXCR by TCRdb, which kept only in-frame beta chains. Each CDR3 protein appears once, grouped with its most common genes and DNA. The V and J calls come from TCRdb's annotation, not from the publication. Here the sample has about 300,000 distinct CDR3 sequences; around 19% occur a single time. The top ten hold about two fifths of the sample.

The V gene is TRBV27 and the J gene is TRBJ1-2; the D gene identity is not certain. Sequencing was performed on blood. The receptor was isolated from a man over 45 with Graves' ophthalmopathy. The CDR3 is CASSLAANYGYTF. The DNA is as follows: TGTGCCAGCAGTTTAGCAGCTAACTATGGCTACACCTTC.